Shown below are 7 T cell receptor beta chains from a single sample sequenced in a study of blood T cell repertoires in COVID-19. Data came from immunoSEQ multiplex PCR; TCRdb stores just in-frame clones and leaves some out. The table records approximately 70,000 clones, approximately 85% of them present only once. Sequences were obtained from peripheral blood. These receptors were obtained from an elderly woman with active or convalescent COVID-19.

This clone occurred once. The chain's CDR3 is CASTQGYSGGPGELFF. CDR3 sequence (DNA): TGTGCCAGCACCCAGGGGTATAGCGGGGGACCCGGGGAGCTGTTTTTT. The chain employs TRBV3-1 (or the pseudogene TRBV3-2) and TRBJ2-2; TRBD2 matches at 9 bases. The CDR3 loop spans 16 amino acids. The ends lost 7 bases at V and 6 bases at J; junction bases unmatched: 12. Germline CDR1 and CDR2: LGHDT and YNNKEL (reference sequence).

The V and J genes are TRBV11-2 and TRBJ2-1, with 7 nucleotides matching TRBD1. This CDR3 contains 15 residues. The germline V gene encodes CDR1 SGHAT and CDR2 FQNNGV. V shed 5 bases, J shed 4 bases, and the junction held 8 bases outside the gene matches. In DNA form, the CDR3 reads TGTGCCAGCAGCCCTGACAGGGATAGATACAATGAGCAGTTCTTC. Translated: CASSPDRDRYNEQFF.

The CDR3 nucleotides read TGTGCCAGCTCACCGTCAGGGTCTAACTATGGCTACACCTTC. It is translated as CASSPSGSNYGYTF. The chain is built from TRBV18 and TRBJ1-2; a possible D gene is TRBD1 (5 bases). The germline V and J ends were trimmed by 3 bases and 0 bases, with 8 bases remaining between them. From germline, CDR1 is KGHSH and CDR2 LQKENI. The CDR3 loop spans 14 amino acids. Full variable domain (rest looked up from reference TRBV18 and TRBJ1-2): NAGVMQNPRHLVRRRGQEARLRCSPMKGHSHVYWYRQLPEEGLKFMVYLQKENIIDESGMPKERFSAEFPKEGPSILRIQQVVRGDSAAYFCASSPSGSNYGYTFGSGTRLTVV.

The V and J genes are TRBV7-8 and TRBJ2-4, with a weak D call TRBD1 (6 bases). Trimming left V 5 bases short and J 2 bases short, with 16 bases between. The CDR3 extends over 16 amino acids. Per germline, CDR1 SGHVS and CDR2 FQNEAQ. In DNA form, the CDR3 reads TGTGCCAGCAGCAGTGCAGGGGCAGTATCCAAAAACATTCAGTACTTC. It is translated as CASSSAGAVSKNIQYF.

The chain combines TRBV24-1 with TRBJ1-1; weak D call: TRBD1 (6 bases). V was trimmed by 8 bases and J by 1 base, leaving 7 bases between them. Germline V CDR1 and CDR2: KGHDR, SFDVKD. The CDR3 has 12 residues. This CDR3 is CATMGQNTEAFF. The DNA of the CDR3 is TGTGCCACCATGGGACAGAACACTGAAGCTTTCTTT.

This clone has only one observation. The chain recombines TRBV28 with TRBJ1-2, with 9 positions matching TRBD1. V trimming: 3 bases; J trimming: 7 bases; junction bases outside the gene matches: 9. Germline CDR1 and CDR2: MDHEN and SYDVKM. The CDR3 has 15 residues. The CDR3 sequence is CASSLLTGGAGGYTF. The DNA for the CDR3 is TGTGCCAGCAGTTTGCTCACAGGGGGCGCTGGTGGCTACACCTTC.

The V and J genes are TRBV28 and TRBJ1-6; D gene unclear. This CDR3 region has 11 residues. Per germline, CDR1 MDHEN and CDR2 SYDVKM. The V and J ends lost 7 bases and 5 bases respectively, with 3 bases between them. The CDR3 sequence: CASTDNSPLHF. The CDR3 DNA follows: TGTGCCAGCACTGATAATTCACCCCTCCACTTT.